One and the same sample provided the 17 T cell receptor beta chains below, sequenced in a study of Ad26.COV2.S vaccination and SARS-CoV-2 variants. Sequencing was performed with immunoSEQ multiplex PCR; in TCRdb, only in-frame clones are kept and a portion is missing. Here the sample spans roughly 300,000 clones, about 88% being singletons. Treatment defined: about 20 received Ad26.COV2.S at low or high dose, single or two shots; several received placebo; per-sample allocation not given. Samples were taken on day 63 after the first vaccine or placebo injection. The sample consisted of peripheral blood, taken in a trial of Ad26.COV2.S vaccine versus placebo. The receptors originated from a person aged 18-60 years who received the Ad26.COV2.S COVID-19 vaccine or a placebo.

The chain couples TRBV30 to TRBJ2-7, with 9 bases that match TRBD1. Germline values: CDR1 GTSNPN, CDR2 SVGIG (reference sequence). V shed 4 bases and J 0 bases; nucleotides not matched to a gene: 4. The CDR3 has 14 amino acids. This CDR3 is CAWTGTGSSYEQYF. The CDR3 DNA reads TGTGCCTGGACCGGGACAGGGAGCTCCTACGAGCAGTACTTC. Filled out from reference TRBV30 and TRBJ2-7, the complete variable domain reads SQTIHQWPATLVQPVGSPLSLECTVEGTSNPNLYWYRQAAGRGLQLLFYSVGIGQISSEVPQNLSASRPQDRQFILSSKKLLLSDSGFYLCAWTGTGSSYEQYFGPGTRLTVT.

The J gene is TRBJ2-7, the V gene TRBV7-3; D not certain. The germline V gene encodes CDR1 SGHTA and CDR2 FQGTGA. V lost 5 bases, J lost 4 bases, and 18 bases lay in between. This CDR3 contains 15 residues. The CDR3 is CASSRVTVSKYEQYF. The CDR3 region has the DNA TGTGCCAGCAGCAGGGTAACCGTCTCTAAATACGAGCAGTACTTC.

CDR3 DNA: TGTGCCAGCAGTTACTCTATTACGGGGGGCGACACTGAAGCTTTCTTT. Its protein product is CASSYSITGGDTEAFF. The chain joins TRBV6-2 or TRBV6-3 to TRBJ1-1; tentative D call: TRBD1 (6 bases). From germline, CDR1 is MNHEY and CDR2 SVGEGT. CDR3 length equals 16 residues. Trimming took off 0 bases at V and 3 bases at J, with 14 bases between the two ends.

The genes are TRBV5-1 and TRBJ1-1; D possibly corresponds to TRBD1 (6 bases). Germline CDR1 reads SGHRS; CDR2 reads YFSETQ. The CDR3 loop spans 15 amino acids. Trimming left V 4 bases short and J 4 bases short, with 17 bases between. This chain's CDR3 is CASSPEGGRSTEAFF. The DNA for the CDR3 is TGCGCCAGCAGCCCCGAGGGGGGAAGAAGCACTGAAGCTTTCTTT.

V gene TRBV9 combines with J gene TRBJ2-7; 11 bases line up with TRBD2. From germline, CDR1 is SGDLS and CDR2 YYNGEE. V dropped 2 bases and J dropped 5; count of bases not matched to a gene: 3. The CDR3 is 14 amino acids. Written as DNA, the CDR3 is TGTGCCAGCAGCGTTAGCGGGAGGGTACACGAGCAGTACTTC. Protein: CASSVSGRVHEQYF.

The chain carries TRBV12-3 or TRBV12-4 and TRBJ2-5, with D unclear. This CDR3 contains 11 residues. The V end lost 6 bases, the J end lost 4 bases, and 6 bases lay between the germline ends. The CDR3 spells CASSERETQYF. DNA for the CDR3: TGTGCCAGCAGCGAGCGAGAGACCCAGTACTTC.

The chain combines TRBV11-2 with TRBJ2-5; D perhaps matches TRBD1 (6 bases). Trimming shortened V by 0 bases and J by 4 bases, and 12 bases separated the two germline ends. In germline, CDR1 is SGHAT, CDR2 FQNNGV. This CDR3 is 15 amino acids long. CDR3: CASSLDSGDGETQYF. CDR3 coding DNA: TGTGCCAGCAGCTTAGATTCAGGGGATGGAGAGACCCAGTACTTC.

This chain links TRBV5-4 with TRBJ1-6, with D possibly matching TRBD1 (6 bases). CDR3 length: 14 amino acids. Germline CDR1 and CDR2: SGHNT and YYREEE (reference sequence). V lost 4 bases and J lost 10, with 15 bases in between. For the CDR3, the DNA is TGTGCCAGCAGCCAAGACAGGAATCCGTCACCCCTCCACTTT. Amino acids: CASSQDRNPSPLHF. Using reference TRBV5-4 and TRBJ1-6 for the parts outside the CDR3, the full variable domain is ETGVTQSPTHLIKTRGQQVTLRCSSQSGHNTVSWYQQALGQGPQFIFQYYREEENGRGNFPPRFSGLQFPNYSSELNVNALELDDSALYLCASSQDRNPSPLHFGNGTRLTVT.

The chain is built from TRBV19 and TRBJ2-5; D gene ambiguous. The length of the CDR3 is 14 residues. V gave up 3 bases and J gave up 5 bases, with 13 bases separating them. The germline CDR1 and CDR2 sequences are LNHDA and SQIVND (reference sequence). The CDR3 region has the DNA TGTGCCAGTAGTATTTGGGCAGACGGGGAGACCCAGTACTTC. Translating gives CASSIWADGETQYF.

The V call is TRBV30, the J call TRBJ2-7; D uncertain. CDR3 length: 13 residues. V was clipped by 3 bases and J by 1 base, with 10 bases between them. CDR1 is GTSNPN, CDR2 SVGIG, per germline (reference sequence). CDR3 coding DNA: TGTGCCTGGAGCCCGGCAGCGTCCTACGAGCAGTACTTC. It is translated as CAWSPAASYEQYF.

In this sample, this clone turned up a few times. The chain couples TRBV9 to TRBJ1-6; D may be TRBD1 (6 bases). This CDR3 region has 16 residues. Germline assignment: CDR1 SGDLS and CDR2 YYNGEE. V lost 1 base, J lost 9 bases, and 17 bases lay in between. The CDR3: CASSVLGGANSSPLHF. For the CDR3, the DNA is TGTGCCAGCAGCGTACTAGGGGGGGCCAATAGTTCACCCCTCCACTTT.

The chain uses TRBV10-3 and TRBJ1-4; D possibly corresponds to TRBD1 (5 bases). CDR1 and CDR2 from the germline V gene are ENHRY and SYGVKD. The CDR3 runs to 13 residues. Trimming took 4 bases from V and 6 from J, leaving 9 bases between them. In nucleotides, the CDR3 is TGTGCCATCAGTGGACAGCTCCATGAAAAACTGTTTTTT. It specifies CAISGQLHEKLFF.

This clone was observed a few times. CDR3 in amino acids: CASSPRGAPGEQYF. In nucleotides, the CDR3 is TGTGCCAGCTCACCAAGGGGGGCCCCTGGGGAGCAGTACTTC. The chain carries TRBV18 and TRBJ2-7; perhaps D is TRBD1 or TRBD2 (6 bases each). Germline values: CDR1 KGHSH, CDR2 LQKENI. V was shortened by 2 bases and J by 7 bases, with 15 bases between the two germline ends. The CDR3 runs 14 residues.

The chain has TRBV4-1 and TRBJ2-5; 10 bases line up with TRBD2. The CDR3 spans 16 residues. Germline V gene lookup returns CDR1 MGHRA and CDR2 YSYEKL. With 0 bases clipped from V and 2 bases from J, the junction kept 3 bases outside the gene matches. Here the CDR3 DNA reads TGCGCCAGCAGCCAAGACCGGACTAGCGGACAAGAGACCCAGTACTTC. Its translation: CASSQDRTSGQETQYF.

The chain is built from TRBV27 and TRBJ1-5; D might be TRBD1 (5 bases). Trimming shortened V by 5 bases and J by 0 bases, and 11 bases separated the two germline ends. The CDR3 runs to 15 residues. The germline V gene encodes CDR1 MNHEY and CDR2 SMNVEV (reference sequence). CDR3 in amino acids: CASSTGQNSNQPQHF. The CDR3 bases are TGTGCCAGCAGTACCGGACAAAATAGCAATCAGCCCCAGCATTTT.

The rearrangement joins TRBV28 to TRBJ1-1; tentative D call: TRBD1 (6 bases). This CDR3 contains 15 residues. In germline, CDR1 is MDHEN, CDR2 SYDVKM. V was trimmed by 3 bases and J by 1 base, leaving 12 bases between them. In DNA, the CDR3 is TGTGCCAGCAGTTTTCGGGGGGCAGGGAACACTGAAGCTTTCTTT. Protein sequence: CASSFRGAGNTEAFF. The complete variable domain, with remaining parts taken from reference TRBV28 and TRBJ1-1, reads DVKVTQSSRYLVKRTGEKVFLECVQDMDHENMFWYRQDPGLGLRLIYFSYDVKMKEKGDIPEGYSVSREKKERFSLILESASTNQTSMYLCASSFRGAGNTEAFFGQGTRLTVV.

The chain recombines TRBV10-3 with TRBJ1-6; the match to TRBD1 covers 8 bases. Germline V CDR1 and CDR2: ENHRY, SYGVKD. Trimming cost V 2 bases and J 8 bases; bases outside gene matches: 11. CDR3 length equals 17 residues. The CDR3, as DNA: TGTGCCATCAGTGAGAGGGGAAAGACAGGGGTAGATTCACCCCTCCACTTT. It encodes CAISERGKTGVDSPLHF.